The present T cell receptor beta chain was sequenced within a study of identical twins. Trimming removed 1 base from V and 0 bases from J, with 10 bases in between. Looked up from germline, CDR1 is SNHLY and CDR2 is FYNNEI. The CDR3 is 16 residues long. TCRdb re-analysed the 5' RACE reads in MiXCR, keeping a single row per CDR3 protein. The sample lists some 760,000 distinct CDR3 sequences; around a sixth were seen once. This clonotype has ten or more counts. These same records also appear under a second study, on T cells expressing NK-cell markers.

The sample was PBMCs. V and J are TRBV2 and TRBJ2-4, with unresolved D. The sequence derives from a woman aged 18 to 35 in good health. This CDR3 reads CASSEDWALAKNIQYF. The CDR3 DNA is TGTGCCAGCAGTGAAGATTGGGCGCTAGCCAAAAACATTCAGTACTTC.